This TCR beta chain was retrieved from a study of T cells in Graves' hyperthyroidism and ophthalmopathy. Study-wide points: Most thyroid clonotypes that were expanded above 0.001 also turned up in blood.

V was cut by 7 bases and J by 3 bases, with 12 bases left in between. This CDR3 spans 13 amino acids. Germline V gene data show CDR1 as SEHNR and CDR2 as FQNEAQ (reference sequence). Those patients with uncontrolled infection, other autoimmune disease, pregnancy or lactation were excluded. Authors of the study amplified TCR beta CDR3 regions from RNA transcripts. A first-round RT-PCR of the TCR CDR3 used the HTBI primer set. In TCRdb, the multiplex PCR reads were re-called with MiXCR into one record per CDR3 protein. The data hold 540,000 or so distinct CDR3 sequences, with 35% to 55% observed a single time. Note on this clonotype: Its antigen is unknown.

Sequencing was performed on peripheral blood or thyroid tissue (not recorded which). The chain uses TRBV7-9 and TRBJ2-5; D is ambiguous. The origin of this receptor is an adult woman with Graves' disease, either hyperthyroidism or ophthalmopathy (not recorded which). In DNA form, the CDR3 reads TGTGCCAGCATCGCAACCCGGGAAGAGACCCAGTACTTC. This gives the protein CASIATREETQYF.